Reported below is one T cell receptor beta chain. Cohort assignment relied on participant-reported clinical history. Clones were sequenced by immunoSEQ multiplex PCR, and TCRdb holds only the in-frame ones, with some missing. The repertoire holds 380,000 or so clones, with around 89% as singletons. Germline-derived CDR1 and CDR2 are SGHKS and YYEKEE (reference sequence). This CDR3 is built from 13 residues. Deletions cut 1 base from V and 6 bases from J, with 10 bases between. These data come from a study of blood T cell repertoires in COVID-19. Across the study: Sources were T cells, B-cell-depleted T cells, or PBMCs; the material itself was cDNA or gDNA.

The chain combines TRBV5-5 with TRBJ2-5; no reliable D call. This receptor was taken from a woman in her twenties or thirties with acute COVID-19. What was sequenced was PBMCs or T cells enriched from blood (not recorded which). The CDR3 DNA follows: TGTGCCAGCAGCTTGTCTATTCAAAAGACCCAGTACTTC. Residues: CASSLSIQKTQYF.